Presented here are 22 T cell receptor beta chains from one specimen sequenced in a study of blood T cells in healthy people across ages. Through a sample-barcoded 5' primer and a J-beta primer mix, a second PCR was run for about 6 to 12 cycles. A single record per CDR3 protein comes from TCRdb applying MiXCR to the 5' RACE reads. The sample yields fewer than 2,000,000 distinct CDR3 sequences, roughly 32% seen once. The sequencing sample was made of blood. These receptors came from a woman aged 30 to 39 in good health.

The table lists this clonotype with a count of one. This may come from a read error, since a much larger clone is one base off. This sequence joins TRBV4-2 and TRBJ2-1; 8 bases are shared with TRBD2. The germline V gene encodes CDR1 LGHNA and CDR2 YNFKEQ. CDR3 length equals 15 residues. V was pared by 4 bases and J by 8 bases, with 10 bases of the junction left unmatched. In DNA form, the CDR3 reads TGTGCCAGCAGCCGTGCCGGGAGGGCCTCCCATGAGCAGTTCTTC. Its translation is CASSRAGRASHEQFF.

This rearrangement joins TRBV7-3 to TRBJ2-5; 14 bases agree with TRBD2. The CDR3 has 15 amino acids. V lost 5 bases and J lost 11; bases outside the gene matches: 10. Germline assignment: CDR1 SGHTA and CDR2 FQGTGA. This CDR3 is CASSPGLAGAGEQYF. The CDR3 DNA sequence: TGTGCCAGCAGCCCGGGACTAGCGGGAGCGGGGGAGCAGTACTTC.

This clonotype occurred a few times. This chain uses TRBV20-1 with TRBJ1-2, with 7 bases identical to TRBD1. V lost 6 bases and J lost 6; bases outside the gene matches: 4. The CDR3 has 11 amino acids. Germline V gives CDR1 DFQATT, CDR2 SNEGSKA (reference sequence). The CDR3 sequence is CSAFDRDGYTF. In DNA form, the CDR3 reads TGCAGTGCCTTTGACAGGGATGGCTACACCTTC.

The J gene is TRBJ1-2, the V gene TRBV7-2; D possibly corresponds to TRBD1 (5 bases). This CDR3 spans 16 amino acids. Germline assignment: CDR1 SGHTA and CDR2 FQGNSA. V lost 0 bases and J 3 bases, leaving 14 bases between the germline ends. The CDR3: CASSLASGGTDYGYTF. In nucleotides, the CDR3 is TGTGCCAGCAGCTTAGCCTCCGGAGGGACGGACTATGGCTACACCTTC.

V is TRBV20-1 and J is TRBJ1-2; tentative D call: TRBD1 (6 bases). Germline assignment: CDR1 DFQATT and CDR2 SNEGSKA (reference sequence). This CDR3 has 16 residues. The germline V and J ends were trimmed by 3 bases and 2 bases, with 19 bases remaining between them. DNA of the CDR3: TGCAGTGCTAGGGGTGCCAGGGGAGAAGGAAACTATGGCTACACCTTC. This sequence encodes CSARGARGEGNYGYTF.

The V and J genes are TRBV20-1 and TRBJ1-2; 7 nucleotides line up with TRBD1. Trimming cost V 5 bases and J 5 bases; bases outside gene matches: 11. The CDR3 is 14 amino acids. The germline V gene encodes CDR1 DFQATT and CDR2 SNEGSKA (reference sequence). The CDR3 region has the DNA TGCAGTGCTGTTGACGACAGGGAATGGTATGGCTACACCTTC. The encoded protein is CSAVDDREWYGYTF.

V is TRBV20-1 and J is TRBJ2-7; the match to TRBD2 covers 7 bases. The V gene end was trimmed by 1 base and the J gene end by 5 bases; junction bases not matched to a gene: 2. CDR1 and CDR2 (germline): DFQATT, SNEGSKA (reference sequence). The length of the CDR3 is 12 residues. CDR3 nucleotide sequence: TGCAGTGCTAGAGGGACTAGTAACGAGCAGTACTTC. Translated: CSARGTSNEQYF.

This rearrangement joins TRBV6-1 to TRBJ2-3; 8 bases fit TRBD2. V trimming: 5 bases; J trimming: 2 bases; junction bases outside the gene matches: 12. CDR3 length equals 17 residues. Germline-derived CDR1 and CDR2 are MNHNS and SASEGT. The CDR3 reads CASSRNQQRGFTDTQYF. For the CDR3, the DNA is TGTGCCAGCAGTCGGAACCAGCAGCGGGGGTTCACAGATACGCAGTATTTT.

V gene TRBV25-1 combines with J gene TRBJ1-6; maybe TRBD1 (6 bases). V was shortened by 4 bases and J by 8 bases, with 12 bases between the two germline ends. The CDR3 loop spans 14 amino acids. Germline V gene sequence: CDR1 MGHDK, CDR2 SYGVNS. CDR3 in amino acids: CASSVTGADSPLHF. In DNA, the CDR3 is TGTGCCAGCAGTGTGACAGGAGCCGATTCACCCCTCCACTTT.

This clonotype occurred many times. This chain links TRBV29-1 with TRBJ2-1; 8 bases map to TRBD2. The CDR3 contains 13 residues. The J segment lost 3 bases and the V segment lost 7 bases, leaving 5 bases of the junction unmatched. Germline-derived CDR1 and CDR2 are SQVTM and ANQGSEA. This CDR3 reads CSAGTRDYNEQFF. CDR3 coding DNA: TGCAGCGCCGGGACTAGAGACTACAATGAGCAGTTCTTC.

This clonotype was counted between two and nine times. The chain is built from TRBV7-2 and TRBJ1-2; D uncertain. The V gene lost 11 bases and the J gene lost 1 base, with 14 bases spanning the gap. Germline values: CDR1 SGHTA, CDR2 FQGNSA. The CDR3 has 13 amino acids. CDR3 in DNA: TGTGCCGGAAGCGCCCTTAATAACTATGGCTACACCTTC. Translation: CAGSALNNYGYTF.

The chain combines TRBV9 with TRBJ1-6; D not certain. CDR1 and CDR2 from the germline V gene are SGDLS and YYNGEE. Trimming cost V 0 bases and J 7 bases, with 8 bases left between them. CDR3 length: 14 amino acids. Here the CDR3 reads CASSVGTANSPLHF. CDR3 sequence (DNA): TGTGCCAGCAGCGTAGGAACAGCAAATTCACCCCTCCACTTT. The full variable domain, in which reference TRBV9 and TRBJ1-6 provide the parts outside the CDR3, is DSGVTQTPKHLITATGQRVTLRCSPRSGDLSVYWYQQSLDQGLQFLIQYYNGEERAKGNILERFSAQQFPDLHSELNLSSLELGDSALYFCASSVGTANSPLHFGNGTRLTVT.

This clonotype came up a few times. The rearrangement links TRBV5-1 to TRBJ1-2; no reliable D call. The ends were cut back, 4 bases at V and 0 bases at J, with 10 bases in the middle. The CDR3 sequence is 14 residues long. CDR1 SGHRS and CDR2 YFSETQ come from the germline V gene. In nucleotides, the CDR3 is TGCGCCAGCAGCCGGGGAGGGTCTAACTATGGCTACACCTTC. Protein product: CASSRGGSNYGYTF.

This clonotype was observed a few times. J is TRBJ2-7 and V is TRBV20-1; D not resolved. From germline, CDR1 is DFQATT and CDR2 SNEGSKA (reference sequence). V lost 0 bases to trimming and J lost 3 bases, with 9 bases between them. The CDR3 consists of 13 residues. CDR3 bases: TGCAGTGCTAGAGAGGTGGGGATCTACGAGCAGTACTTC. It translates to CSAREVGIYEQYF.

The chain combines TRBV4-1 with TRBJ2-5; 8 bases align to TRBD2. V trimming: 4 bases; J trimming: 5 bases; junction bases outside the gene matches: 9. This CDR3 is built from 15 residues. Germline CDR1 MGHRA, CDR2 YSYEKL. CDR3 DNA: TGCGCCAGCAGCCCTTCGTTCGGGAGGGTCGAGACCCAGTACTTC. It is translated as CASSPSFGRVETQYF.

The chain uses TRBV5-1 and TRBJ2-3; 8 bases map to TRBD2. Looked up from germline, CDR1 is SGHRS and CDR2 is YFSETQ. V dropped 4 bases and J dropped 2; count of bases not matched to a gene: 15. CDR3 length equals 18 residues. The CDR3 sequence: CASSLRAGGEILTDTQYF. CDR3 in DNA: TGCGCCAGCAGCCTGCGGGCGGGGGGCGAAATTCTCACAGATACGCAGTATTTT.

This clonotype showed up just a few times. This chain links TRBV18 with TRBJ2-5; D gene ambiguous. V was pared by 2 bases and J by 5 bases, with 12 bases between. The CDR3 spans 14 residues. Germline lookup yields CDR1 KGHSH and CDR2 LQKENI. Here the CDR3 DNA reads TGTGCCAGCTCACCAAATATCGGTTGGGAGACCCAGTACTTC. This codes for CASSPNIGWETQYF.

The chain couples TRBV5-5 to TRBJ2-3; 11 nucleotides agree with TRBD2. CDR1 and CDR2 (germline): SGHKS, YYEKEE (reference sequence). The V gene end was trimmed by 4 bases and the J gene end by 2 bases; junction bases not matched to a gene: 6. This CDR3 contains 16 residues. CDR3 nucleotide sequence: TGTGCCAGCAGCCGGTTACTAGCGGGAGACACAGATACGCAGTATTTT. As protein: CASSRLLAGDTDTQYF.

The chain joins TRBV6-2 or TRBV6-3 to TRBJ2-3, with TRBD2 identical over 9 bases. Germline loops: CDR1 MNHEY, CDR2 SVGEGT. The V and J ends lost 2 bases and 1 base, in that order; junction bases with no gene match: 4. The CDR3 totals 16 residues. The CDR3: CASSYVAGGGTDTQYF. The CDR3 DNA reads as TGTGCCAGCAGTTACGTGGCGGGAGGGGGCACAGATACGCAGTATTTT.

The chain has TRBV20-1 and TRBJ1-6; tentatively, D is TRBD1 (5 bases). Germline V lookup: CDR1 DFQATT, CDR2 SNEGSKA (reference sequence). Trimming pared 3 bases from V and 7 bases from J, leaving 16 bases between. The CDR3 covers 15 residues. CDR3: CSASELGRGNSPLHF. The CDR3 DNA is TGCAGTGCTAGTGAACTGGGACGGGGAAATTCACCCCTCCACTTT.

About this clonotype: The junction and the germline gene differ at one end; a read error may be behind it. This chain connects TRBV7-8 to TRBJ2-7; 7 nucleotides line up with TRBD1. The J call may be wrong; the DNA end is better matched by TRBJ2-5. Germline lookup yields CDR1 SGHVS and CDR2 FQNEAQ. CDR3 length equals 16 residues. The CDR3 loop is CASSLRDSPNQETQYF. CDR3 in DNA: TGTGCCAGCAGCTTAAGGGACAGCCCTAACCAGGAGACCCAGTACTTC.

This rearrangement joins TRBV6-2 or TRBV6-3 to TRBJ1-4, with TRBD1 identical over 10 bases. CDR3 size: 15 residues. The V gene end was trimmed by 6 bases and the J gene end by 5 bases; junction bases not matched to a gene: 6. Germline assignment: CDR1 MNHEY and CDR2 SVGEGT. The CDR3 reads CASSEDRGRNEKLFF. In nucleotides, the CDR3 is TGTGCCAGCAGCGAAGACAGGGGGCGGAATGAAAAACTGTTTTTT.